Presented here are 14 T cell receptor beta chains from one specimen sequenced in a study of cytomegalovirus exposure and HLA in healthy donors. PCR amplification relied on 60 Vbeta primers (plus 13 Jbeta primers). Generated by immunoSEQ multiplex PCR, the TCRdb table keeps only in-frame clones and is missing some. Here the sample spans about 98,000 clones, 70% to 80% being singletons. The specimen was PBMCs. Receptor source: a man aged 55 to 69 in good health and CMV-seropositive.

For the CDR3, the DNA is TGTGCCAGTGGCCGGGGACAGAACACCGGGGAGCTGTTTTTT. Its protein product is CASGRGQNTGELFF. The V call is TRBV19, the J call TRBJ2-2; the D gene is possibly TRBD1 (6 bases). The CDR3 extends over 14 amino acids. V lost 8 bases and J 1 base, leaving 11 bases between the germline ends. The germline V gene encodes CDR1 LNHDA and CDR2 SQIVND (reference sequence).

The chain links TRBV28 to TRBJ2-7; the match to TRBD1 covers 9 bases. J gave up 2 bases and V 8 bases, and 7 bases lay outside the gene matches. Germline loops: CDR1 MDHEN, CDR2 SYDVKM. The CDR3 has 14 amino acids. The CDR3 here is CASRRGQGTYEQYF. CDR3 sequence (DNA): TGTGCCAGCCGGAGGGGACAGGGTACCTACGAGCAGTACTTC. Variable domain in full (rest from reference TRBV28 and TRBJ2-7): DVKVTQSSRYLVKRTGEKVFLECVQDMDHENMFWYRQDPGLGLRLIYFSYDVKMKEKGDIPEGYSVSREKKERFSLILESASTNQTSMYLCASRRGQGTYEQYFGPGTRLTVT.

The chain is built from TRBV7-6 and TRBJ1-5; unclear D gene. CDR1 SGHVS and CDR2 FNYEAQ come from the germline V gene. The CDR3 length is 15 residues. V was trimmed by 2 bases and J by 4 bases, leaving 12 bases between them. In DNA, the CDR3 is TGTGCCAGCAGCTTAAACGGGATCGCGAATCAGCCCCAGCATTTT. Translating gives CASSLNGIANQPQHF.

This chain links TRBV6-1 with TRBJ2-5; D might be TRBD2 (6 bases). The V end was cut by 3 bases, the J end by 0 bases, with 11 bases between. CDR1 is MNHNS and CDR2 is SASEGT in the germline V gene. This CDR3 has 15 residues. The CDR3 DNA sequence: TGTGCCAGCAGTGAGGTCGGGGGAAACCAAGAGACCCAGTACTTC. Translating it yields CASSEVGGNQETQYF.

The chain has TRBV6-4 and TRBJ1-5; D is possibly TRBD1 (6 bases). The CDR3 contains 21 residues. Germline V gene data show CDR1 as MRHNA and CDR2 as SNTAGT. The V and J ends lost 0 bases and 2 bases respectively, with 26 bases between them. CDR3 loop: CASSDSCWDTKAISGNQPQHF. CDR3 bases: TGTGCCAGCAGTGACTCTTGTTGGGACACCAAGGCCATATCGGGCAATCAGCCCCAGCATTTT.

This clone was seen ten or more times. This rearrangement joins TRBV18 to TRBJ1-6, with D possibly matching TRBD1 (6 bases). Trimming cost V 6 bases and J 7 bases, with 10 bases left between them. The CDR3 length is 13 residues. Germline CDR1 KGHSH, CDR2 LQKENI. CDR3: CASSLQGNSPLHF. In DNA, the CDR3 is TGTGCCAGCTCTCTACAGGGAAATTCACCCCTCCACTTT.

The gene calls are TRBV5-1 and TRBJ2-5, with TRBD1 as a possible D gene (6 bases). CDR1 is SGHRS, CDR2 YFSETQ, per germline. This CDR3 comprises 15 residues. V lost 0 bases to trimming and J lost 2 bases, with 11 bases between them. The CDR3 region is CASSLVGAQQETQYF. CDR3 DNA: TGCGCCAGCAGCTTGGTGGGGGCACAACAAGAGACCCAGTACTTC. The variable domain in full, with the rest retrieved from reference TRBV5-1 and TRBJ2-5, is KAGVTQTPRYLIKTRGQQVTLSCSPISGHRSVSWYQQTPGQGLQFLFEYFSETQRNKGNFPGRFSGRQFSNSRSEMNVSTLELGDSALYLCASSLVGAQQETQYFGPGTRLLVL.

The chain has TRBV5-1 and TRBJ2-3; the match to TRBD2 covers 10 bases. The CDR3 runs 16 residues. The V gene end was trimmed by 0 bases and the J gene end by 4 bases; junction bases not matched to a gene: 5. Germline V CDR1 and CDR2: SGHRS, YFSETQ. CDR3 DNA sequence: TGCGCCAGCAGCTTGGCCCCTAGCGGGGGAGCAGATACGCAGTATTTT. Translating gives CASSLAPSGGADTQYF.

This clone has only one observation. A junction end diverges from the germline sequence, so it may reflect a read error. V gene TRBV9 combines with J gene TRBJ1-1; D possibly corresponds to TRBD1 (6 bases). Germline lookup yields CDR1 SGDLS and CDR2 YYNGEE. There are 13 residues in the CDR3. CDR3 sequence: CAGSVGQNTEAFF. In DNA, the CDR3 is TGTGCCGGCAGCGTGGGACAGAACACTGAAGCTTTCTTT.

V usage is TRBV19 and J usage is TRBJ2-7, with TRBD1 matching over 10 bases. With V trimmed by 4 bases and J by 5 bases, 5 bases remained unmatched. The CDR3 has 14 residues. Germline values: CDR1 LNHDA, CDR2 SQIVND (reference sequence). In DNA form, the CDR3 reads TGTGCCAGTAGTAAGGGACAGGGGTTGAACGAGCAGTACTTC. Translated, it gives CASSKGQGLNEQYF.

This chain joins TRBV5-1 and TRBJ1-1; D might be TRBD1 (6 bases). V lost 3 bases and J 4 bases, leaving 10 bases between the germline ends. CDR1 and CDR2 (germline): SGHRS, YFSETQ. The length of the CDR3 is 13 residues. The chain's CDR3 is CASSSTGITEAFF. The CDR3 DNA reads as TGCGCCAGCAGCTCTACAGGGATCACTGAAGCTTTCTTT.

V and J are TRBV7-2 and TRBJ2-1; TRBD1 agrees at 7 bases. Germline assignment: CDR1 SGHTA and CDR2 FQGNSA. CDR3 length equals 15 residues. Trimming removed 4 bases from V and 2 bases from J; junction bases left unmatched: 5. In DNA, the CDR3 is TGTGCCAGCAGCTATGACAGGGTGCCCTACAATGAGCAGTTCTTC. Its translation is CASSYDRVPYNEQFF. The complete variable domain, with remaining parts taken from reference TRBV7-2 and TRBJ2-1, reads GAGVSQSPSNKVTEKGKDVELRCDPISGHTALYWYRQSLGQGLEFLIYFQGNSAPDKSGLPSDRFSAERTGGSVSTLTIQRTQQEDSAVYLCASSYDRVPYNEQFFGPGTRLTVL.

The genes are TRBV7-9 and TRBJ2-5; D gene ambiguous. The germline gives CDR1 SEHNR, CDR2 FQNEAQ (reference sequence). CDR3 size: 12 residues. With 0 bases removed from V and 5 bases from J, the gap between germline ends came to 4 bases. The CDR3 coding sequence is TGTGCCAGCAGCTTAGCTGCGGAGACCCAGTACTTC. This gives the protein CASSLAAETQYF.

About this clone: Within the sample, other DNA sequences also encode this same CDR3. The chain combines TRBV6-1 with TRBJ2-7; 8 nucleotides agree with TRBD1. The junction had 5 bases not matched to a gene; V was cut back by 6 bases and J by 4 bases. The CDR3 sequence is 13 residues long. Germline V gene lookup returns CDR1 MNHNS and CDR2 SASEGT. The CDR3 protein is CASRTGQVYEQYF. CDR3 nucleotides: TGTGCCAGCAGGACGGGACAGGTTTACGAGCAGTACTTC.